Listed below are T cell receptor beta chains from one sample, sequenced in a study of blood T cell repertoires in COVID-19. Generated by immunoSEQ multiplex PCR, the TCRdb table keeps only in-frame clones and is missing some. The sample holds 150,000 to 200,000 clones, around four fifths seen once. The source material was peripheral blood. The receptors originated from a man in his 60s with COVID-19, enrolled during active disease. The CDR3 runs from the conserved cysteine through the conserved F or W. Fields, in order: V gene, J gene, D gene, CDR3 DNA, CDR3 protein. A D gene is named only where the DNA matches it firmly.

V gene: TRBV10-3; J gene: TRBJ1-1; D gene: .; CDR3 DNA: TGTGCCATCAACCAAAAGGGGATGAACACTGAAGCTTTCTTT; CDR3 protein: CAINQKGMNTEAFF
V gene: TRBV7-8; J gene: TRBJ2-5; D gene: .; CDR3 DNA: TGTGCCAGCAGCTTAGCGTACACGGGAGCGGAGACCCAGTACTTC; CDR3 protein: CASSLAYTGAETQYF
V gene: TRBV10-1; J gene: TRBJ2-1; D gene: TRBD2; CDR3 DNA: TGCGCCAGCAGTGATCCGGGGAGCGGGAGTGGTGGGAATGAGCAGTTCTTC; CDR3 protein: CASSDPGSGSGGNEQFF
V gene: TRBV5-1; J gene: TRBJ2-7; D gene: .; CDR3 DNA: TGCGCCAGCAGCTTGGAGGCTAGCTTCCGCGAGCAGTACTTC; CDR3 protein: CASSLEASFREQYF
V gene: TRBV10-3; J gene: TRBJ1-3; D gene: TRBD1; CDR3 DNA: TGTGCCATCAGTGAGTCTTTAGGACAGGGGGCATCAGCTGGAAACACCATATATTTT; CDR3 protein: CAISESLGQGASAGNTIYF
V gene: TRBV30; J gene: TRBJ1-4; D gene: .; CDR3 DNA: TGTGCCTGGAGTGACTCTCCAGGGTTATATGAAAAACTGTTTTTT; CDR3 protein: CAWSDSPGLYEKLFF
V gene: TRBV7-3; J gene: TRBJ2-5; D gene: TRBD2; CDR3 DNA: TGTGCCAGCAGCCCCCAGGCGGGAGAGGGAGAGACCCAGTACTTC; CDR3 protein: CASSPQAGEGETQYF
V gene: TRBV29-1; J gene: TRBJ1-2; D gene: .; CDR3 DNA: TGCAGCGTTACAGGGCGGAACTCCTATGGCTACACCTTC; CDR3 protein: CSVTGRNSYGYTF
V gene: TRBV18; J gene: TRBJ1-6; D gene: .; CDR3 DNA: TGTGCCAGCTCACCACCGTTAGGGGATAGCTCCTATAATTCACCCCTCCACTTT; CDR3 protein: CASSPPLGDSSYNSPLHF
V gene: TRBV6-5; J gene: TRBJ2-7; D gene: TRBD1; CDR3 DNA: TGTGCCAGCGGACAGGGGCCCGAGCAGTACTTC; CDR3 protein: CASGQGPEQYF